A selection of T cell receptor beta chains follows, all from one sample in a study of Ad26.COV2.S vaccination and SARS-CoV-2 variants. Measured with immunoSEQ multiplex PCR; TCRdb has only the in-frame clones, and not every one. This table has some 420,000 clones, over 75% appearing once. This specimen consisted of peripheral blood, obtained in a trial of Ad26.COV2.S vaccine versus placebo. Source of these receptors: a person aged 18-60 years who received the Ad26.COV2.S COVID-19 vaccine or a placebo. CDR3s include the opening cysteine and the closing phenylalanine or tryptophan. Each record gives: J gene, V gene, D gene, clone size, CDR3 protein, CDR3 DNA. D genes are given only for firm matches. Clone sizes are given selectively: once, few, many, or a class where the clone is expanded.

J: TRBJ2-2
V: TRBV14
D: -
size: -
CDR3: CASSQELGGAGELFF
DNA: TGTGCCAGCAGCCAAGAACTCGGAGGGGCCGGGGAGCTGTTTTTT

J: TRBJ2-1
V: TRBV9
D: TRBD2
size: -
CDR3: CASSPLGLAGGNEQFF
DNA: TGTGCCAGCAGCCCCTTAGGCCTAGCGGGGGGGAATGAGCAGTTCTTC

J: TRBJ2-1
V: TRBV4-3
D: TRBD2
size: -
CDR3: CASSQDIRTSRNNEQFF
DNA: TGCGCCAGCAGCCAAGATATACGGACTAGCCGTAACAATGAGCAGTTCTTC

J: TRBJ1-4
V: TRBV9
D: -
size: -
CDR3: CASSTRAGRNEKLFF
DNA: TGTGCCAGCAGCACCCGGGCAGGGAGGAATGAAAAACTGTTTTTT

J: TRBJ1-6
V: TRBV29-1
D: -
size: -
CDR3: CSVLIDGSPLHF
DNA: TGCAGCGTGCTAATCGATGGTTCACCCCTCCACTTT

J: TRBJ1-1
V: TRBV5-4
D: -
size: -
CDR3: CASSLNQNTEAFF
DNA: TGTGCCAGCAGCCTCAATCAGAACACTGAAGCTTTCTTT

J: TRBJ2-5
V: TRBV7-2
D: TRBD2
size: -
CDR3: CASSLADQETQYF
DNA: TGTGCCAGCAGCCTAGCGGACCAAGAGACCCAGTACTTC

J: TRBJ1-6
V: TRBV2
D: -
size: -
CDR3: CASSYGPGFGSYNSPLHF
DNA: TGTGCCAGCAGCTACGGACCCGGGTTTGGCTCCTATAATTCACCCCTCCACTTT

J: TRBJ1-3
V: TRBV10-3
D: -
size: -
CDR3: CAISDWLKRRGNTIYF
DNA: TGTGCCATCAGTGATTGGTTGAAACGTCGTGGAAACACCATATATTTT

J: TRBJ1-2
V: TRBV9
D: -
size: few
CDR3: CASSAGDSVGGYTF
DNA: TGTGCCAGCAGCGCGGGTGACAGCGTGGGTGGCTACACCTTC

J: TRBJ1-1
V: TRBV3-1/TRBV3-2
D: -
size: -
CDR3: CASSQDRPGLNTEAFF
DNA: TGTGCCAGCAGCCAAGATCGGCCGGGTTTGAACACTGAAGCTTTCTTT

J: TRBJ2-2
V: TRBV7-2
D: TRBD1
size: -
CDR3: CASRRTGTGARGELFF
DNA: TGTGCCAGCAGACGCACCGGGACAGGGGCCCGCGGGGAGCTGTTTTTT

J: TRBJ2-7
V: TRBV4-3
D: TRBD1
size: -
CDR3: CASSQDIPLQGEGAYEQYF
DNA: TGCGCCAGCAGCCAAGATATCCCCCTCCAGGGAGAGGGGGCATACGAGCAGTACTTC

J: TRBJ1-1
V: TRBV5-5
D: TRBD1
size: -
CDR3: CASRLSGGTEAFF
DNA: TGTGCCAGCAGACTGTCAGGGGGCACTGAAGCTTTCTTT

J: TRBJ2-7
V: TRBV7-9
D: -
size: -
CDR3: CASSFKVGEQYF
DNA: TGTGCCAGCAGCTTCAAGGTGGGCGAGCAGTACTTC

J: TRBJ2-6
V: TRBV6-2/TRBV6-3
D: TRBD1
size: -
CDR3: CASSYWTGTGAGANVLTF
DNA: TGTGCCAGCAGTTACTGGACAGGGACCGGGGCTGGGGCCAACGTCCTGACTTTC

J: TRBJ2-2
V: TRBV7-2
D: TRBD2
size: once
CDR3: CASSPGLGIPRELFF
DNA: TGTGCCAGCAGCCCGGGACTAGGCATACCCAGGGAGCTGTTTTTT

J: TRBJ1-5
V: TRBV18
D: -
size: -
CDR3: CASSAQGNQPQHF
DNA: TGTGCCAGCTCGGCACAGGGAAATCAGCCCCAGCATTTT

J: TRBJ2-1
V: TRBV5-6
D: -
size: -
CDR3: CASSLAGDGSYNEQFF
DNA: TGTGCCAGCAGCTTGGCTGGGGATGGATCCTACAATGAGCAGTTCTTC

J: TRBJ2-5
V: TRBV24-1
D: TRBD2
size: -
CDR3: CATSEWTSGQETQYF
DNA: TGTGCCACCAGTGAATGGACTAGCGGGCAAGAGACCCAGTACTTC

J: TRBJ2-6
V: TRBV7-3
D: -
size: -
CDR3: CASSLRTVSGANVLTF
DNA: TGTGCCAGCAGCTTGCGGACAGTATCTGGGGCCAACGTCCTGACTTTC

J: TRBJ2-1
V: TRBV6-2/TRBV6-3
D: TRBD2
size: -
CDR3: CASSKSSGTRYNEQFF
DNA: TGTGCCAGCAGTAAGTCATCCGGGACTAGATACAATGAGCAGTTCTTC

J: TRBJ2-5
V: TRBV7-2
D: -
size: -
CDR3: CASSVDLAYQETQYF
DNA: TGTGCCAGCAGCGTCGATCTAGCGTACCAAGAGACCCAGTACTTC

J: TRBJ1-1
V: TRBV5-1
D: -
size: -
CDR3: CASSLVGGEVNTEAFF
DNA: TGCGCCAGCAGCTTGGTTGGGGGTGAGGTGAACACTGAAGCTTTCTTT

J: TRBJ2-1
V: TRBV15
D: TRBD2
size: once
CDR3: CATSRLAGGENNEQFF
DNA: TGTGCCACCAGCAGGCTAGCGGGGGGGGAGAACAATGAGCAGTTCTTC

J: TRBJ2-7
V: TRBV5-6
D: TRBD1
size: few
CDR3: CASSPGTGGAISYEQYF
DNA: TGTGCCAGCAGCCCCGGGACAGGGGGCGCAATATCCTACGAGCAGTACTTC

J: TRBJ1-4
V: TRBV4-2
D: -
size: many
CDR3: CASSRRYLANEKLFF
DNA: TGTGCCAGCAGCCGGAGGTATCTTGCTAATGAAAAACTGTTTTTT

J: TRBJ1-1
V: TRBV12-3/TRBV12-4
D: -
size: few
CDR3: CASSRNTEAFF
DNA: TGTGCCAGCAGTAGGAACACTGAAGCTTTCTTT